The subject of this entry is one T cell receptor (beta chain). As yet, its antigen is unknown. The CDR3 is 13 amino acids. CDR1 SGHTS and CDR2 YDEGEE come from the germline V gene. Trimming pared 5 bases from V and 6 bases from J, leaving 14 bases between. Naive CD45RA+ and memory CD45RA-negative subsets were split from CD4+ cells. The source of the sample is a study of shared clonotypes between healthy human individuals. Overall study context: The donor pool was made up of two women and three men aged 18 to 49. Whole-study results and caveats: Clonotypes shared by all four sorted-subset donors had higher generation probabilities than non-shared clonotypes.

Clones were read by immunoSEQ multiplex PCR, and TCRdb kept only the in-frame ones, dropping some. The repertoire holds 600,000 to 700,000 clones, with around 73% as singletons. Sequenced material: memory CD4+ T cells sorted from blood. As to subset: CD45RA-negative fraction. This TCR was sampled from a woman in her twenties or thirties in good health. The rearrangement joins TRBV5-8 to TRBJ1-1; D remains unclear. The CDR3: CASRASTPPEAFF. In DNA form, the CDR3 reads TGTGCCAGCAGGGCTTCCACCCCGCCTGAAGCTTTCTTT. The complete variable domain, with remaining parts taken from reference TRBV5-8 and TRBJ1-1, reads EAGVTQSPTHLIKTRGQQATLRCSPISGHTSVYWYQQALGLGLQFLLWYDEGEERNRGNFPPRFSGRQFPNYSSELNVNALELEDSALYLCASRASTPPEAFFGQGTRLTVV.